These T cell receptor beta chains were read from a single sample in a study of human T cells and chemical hapten exposure. TCRdb used MiXCR to reprocess the RACE reads, holding one entry per CDR3 protein. The table includes more than 65,000 distinct CDR3 sequences, roughly 7.1% detected once. Sequenced material: whole blood, taken in connection with sensitization to the hapten diphenylcyclopropenone (DPC). These receptor sequences come from a woman under 40 with alopecia areata. Some clones in this sample may be carry-over from other donors' samples. The CDR3 runs from the conserved cysteine through the conserved F or W. D genes are given only for firm matches. The size of a clone is reported for some rows only, either as once, few or many, or as a class for expanded clones.

DNA,CDR3,size,J,V,D
TGTGCCAGACGCGGAAAAGGTTCCCTCTATAATTCACCCCTCCACTTT,CARRGKGSLYNSPLHF,many,TRBJ1-6,TRBV6-1,.
TGTGCCAGCAGGACGACAGGGTCAACGCAGTATTTT,CASRTTGSTQYF,many,TRBJ2-3,TRBV6-5,TRBD1
TGTGCCAGCAGTTTTACGGGGACCCGTTCAGATACGCAGTATTTT,CASSFTGTRSDTQYF,few,TRBJ2-3,TRBV12-3/TRBV12-4,.
TGTGCCAGCAGCTTCCCAGGGGGCAATACTGAAGCTTTCTTT,CASSFPGGNTEAFF,many,TRBJ1-1,TRBV7-9,TRBD1
TGTGCCAGCAGCCCGGGACTCCAGAACACTGAAGCTTTCTTT,CASSPGLQNTEAFF,.,TRBJ1-1,TRBV28,.
TGTGCCAGCAGTTCCAAAACAGGACAGGGGACACCTGGGGCCAACGTCCTGACTTTC,CASSSKTGQGTPGANVLTF,many,TRBJ2-6,TRBV27,TRBD1
TGCAGCGTTGACGACAGGGCGGGAGAGACCCAGTACTTC,CSVDDRAGETQYF,many,TRBJ2-5,TRBV29-1,TRBD1
TGTGCCAGCAGTTCCCGCAGGCCCAACACTGAAGCTTTCTTT,CASSSRRPNTEAFF,many,TRBJ1-1,TRBV6-5,.
TGTGCCAGCTCACTAGCTCGGGGGGCAGATGGCTACACCTTC,CASSLARGADGYTF,.,TRBJ1-2,TRBV18,.
TGTGCCAGCAGCGTCTCCTTCCACGGCGGGCTTAGCTATGGCTACACCTTC,CASSVSFHGGLSYGYTF,many,TRBJ1-2,TRBV9,.
TGTGCCAGCAGCGGGGGCGGGGGAGAGACCCAGTACTTC,CASSGGGGETQYF,many,TRBJ2-5,TRBV7-9,.
TGTGCCAGTAGTATCATAGGTCGGGCAGGGGGATCTAGCTATGGCTACACCTTC,CASSIIGRAGGSSYGYTF,few,TRBJ1-2,TRBV19,TRBD1
TGCAGTGCTAGTCTACAGGGGGTTGGACAGCCCCAGCATTTT,CSASLQGVGQPQHF,many,TRBJ1-5,TRBV20-1,TRBD1
TGTGCCTGGAGTCGGGACAGGGTCGATCAGCCCCAGCATTTT,CAWSRDRVDQPQHF,many,TRBJ1-5,TRBV30,TRBD1
TGTGCCAGCAGCCACTCCTTGGAATATCAAGAGACCCAGTACTTC,CASSHSLEYQETQYF,many,TRBJ2-5,TRBV3-1,.
TGTGCCAGTAGTATAGGGACTCGCGCACCAATCTACGAGCAGTACTTC,CASSIGTRAPIYEQYF,many,TRBJ2-7,TRBV19,.
TGCAGTGCTAAACTAGCGGGGGGCGTCTACGAGCAGTACTTC,CSAKLAGGVYEQYF,many,TRBJ2-7,TRBV20-1,TRBD2
TGTGCCAGCAGCCCCGTCGGACGAGACTATGGCTACACCTTC,CASSPVGRDYGYTF,few,TRBJ1-2,TRBV12-3/TRBV12-4,.
TGTGCCAGCCGAATTTACAGGGAGAGATCACCCCTCCACTTT,CASRIYRERSPLHF,.,TRBJ1-6,TRBV13,.
TGTGCCAGCAGTTACGTCGGGGGCAATCAGCCCCAGAATTTT,CASSYVGGNQPQNF,once,TRBJ1-5,TRBV6-6,.
TGCGCCAGCAGCTTGGTGACAGGCCAAGAGACCCAGTACTTC,CASSLVTGQETQYF,many,TRBJ2-5,TRBV5-1,.
TGTGCCAGCAGCCAAGAATCAGGCTATAATTCACCCCTCCACTTT,CASSQESGYNSPLHF,many,TRBJ1-6,TRBV3-1,.
TGTGCCAGCAGTCTGACAGGGGGGCACTATGGCTACACCTTC,CASSLTGGHYGYTF,.,TRBJ1-2,TRBV12-3/TRBV12-4,TRBD1
TGTGCCAGCTCACCCCCCGGTGGAGGGAACTATGGCTACACCTTC,CASSPPGGGNYGYTF,.,TRBJ1-2,TRBV18,.
TGTGCCAGTAGTATAGCCCTGGACAGGGCCACAAACACCGGGGAGCTGTTTTTT,CASSIALDRATNTGELFF,few,TRBJ2-2,TRBV19,TRBD1
TGTGCCAGCAGTTACTCTAAAGCCCTCAATCAGCCCCAGCATTTT,CASSYSKALNQPQHF,.,TRBJ1-5,TRBV6-5,.
TGTGCCAGCAGCAGGACAGGGAATGAAAAACTGTTTTTT,CASSRTGNEKLFF,many,TRBJ1-4,TRBV6-5,TRBD1
TGTGCCAGCAGCCATCGCCGGGACCCCCGGTCAGATACGCAGTATTTT,CASSHRRDPRSDTQYF,.,TRBJ2-3,TRBV3-1,.
TGTGCCAGCAGCCAAGGATCGGTGGTAGCCGAAAAACTGTTTTTT,CASSQGSVVAEKLFF,many,TRBJ1-4,TRBV3-1,.
TGTGCCAGCAGTGACCAGCCCTCCGGGGAGCTGTTTTTT,CASSDQPSGELFF,.,TRBJ2-2,TRBV6-1,.
TGTGCCAGCAGCAACGGGGGGTTTAGCACCGGGGAGCTGTTTTTT,CASSNGGFSTGELFF,.,TRBJ2-2,TRBV21-1,.
TGCAGTGCTCTTTCGGCAGATGGCTACACCTTC,CSALSADGYTF,.,TRBJ1-2,TRBV20-1,.
TGTGCCAGCAGCTATAGTGGGGGGCAGGGTGAGCAGTTCTTC,CASSYSGGQGEQFF,many,TRBJ2-1,TRBV7-2,.
TGCAGTGCGACACGGACACCTAGCACAGATACGCAGTATTTT,CSATRTPSTDTQYF,many,TRBJ2-3,TRBV20-1,.
TGTGCCAGCAGTGAAGCTGAACAGGGTCCCCCCTTCTTC,CASSEAEQGPPFF,many,TRBJ2-1,TRBV6-1,.
TGCGCCAGCAGCTTGGGTGTTTCAGGGAACAGGGGCACTGAAGCTTTCTTT,CASSLGVSGNRGTEAFF,many,TRBJ1-1,TRBV5-1,TRBD1
TGTGCCAGCAGCCCACTGGACAGGCGGTACGAGCAGTACTTC,CASSPLDRRYEQYF,.,TRBJ2-7,TRBV14,TRBD1
TGTGCCAGCCGGGAGGAATCTGGCCCTGTCTATAATTCACCCCTCCACTTT,CASREESGPVYNSPLHF,many,TRBJ1-6,TRBV27,.
TGTGCCAGCAGCTTTAGCGGGGCCACAGATACGCAGTATTTT,CASSFSGATDTQYF,many,TRBJ2-3,TRBV5-4,TRBD2
TGTGCCAGCAGCTTAGGCCTAGAGACCCAGTACTTC,CASSLGLETQYF,.,TRBJ2-5,TRBV13,.
TGTGCCAGCAGCTTAGAGTCGGTAGGGGAAACCTTAGCCAAAAACATTCAGTACTTC,CASSLESVGETLAKNIQYF,many,TRBJ2-4,TRBV7-6,.
TGTGCCAGCACTCAATCAACCCGACAGGGAGGAAGTGGCTACACCTTC,CASTQSTRQGGSGYTF,many,TRBJ1-2,TRBV12-3/TRBV12-4,TRBD1
TGTGCCAGCAGCTTAATGAGGCGGGGGGCTTACAATGAGCAGTTCTTC,CASSLMRRGAYNEQFF,many,TRBJ2-1,TRBV7-2,TRBD2
TGTGCCAGCAGTTACGGACGGCTGGAAGCTTTCTTT,CASSYGRLEAFF,few,TRBJ1-1,TRBV2,.
TGTGCCAGCAGTGGGGCAGTACGAGCCGAAGCTTTCTTT,CASSGAVRAEAFF,few,TRBJ1-1,TRBV6-1,.
TGTGCCAGCAGCGCGACAGGGAGCAATCAGCCCCAGCATTTT,CASSATGSNQPQHF,many,TRBJ1-5,TRBV7-9,TRBD1
TGTGCCAGCAGTACCAAAAAGGGATGGACTGAAGCTTTCTTT,CASSTKKGWTEAFF,few,TRBJ1-1,TRBV27,.
TGTGCCAGCAGTTTAGGTGGACCCCTCCACTTT,CASSLGGPLHF,.,TRBJ1-6,TRBV12-3/TRBV12-4,.
TGTGCCAGTAGTAACCGGGACAGAACTTTCTATGGCTACACCTTC,CASSNRDRTFYGYTF,many,TRBJ1-2,TRBV19,TRBD1
TGTGCCAGCAGTTCCAGTAGGGGTTTCGGGGAGACCCAGTACTTC,CASSSSRGFGETQYF,many,TRBJ2-5,TRBV6-1,.
TGTGCCAGCAGCCCGGGACTAGCGGGGGGAATCTACAATGAGCAGTTCTTC,CASSPGLAGGIYNEQFF,many,TRBJ2-1,TRBV9,TRBD2
TGTGCCAGCAGCTTTGTCCCCGGACTAGCGGCCGCTTCTGGTGAGCAGTTCTTC,CASSFVPGLAAASGEQFF,many,TRBJ2-1,TRBV5-6,TRBD2